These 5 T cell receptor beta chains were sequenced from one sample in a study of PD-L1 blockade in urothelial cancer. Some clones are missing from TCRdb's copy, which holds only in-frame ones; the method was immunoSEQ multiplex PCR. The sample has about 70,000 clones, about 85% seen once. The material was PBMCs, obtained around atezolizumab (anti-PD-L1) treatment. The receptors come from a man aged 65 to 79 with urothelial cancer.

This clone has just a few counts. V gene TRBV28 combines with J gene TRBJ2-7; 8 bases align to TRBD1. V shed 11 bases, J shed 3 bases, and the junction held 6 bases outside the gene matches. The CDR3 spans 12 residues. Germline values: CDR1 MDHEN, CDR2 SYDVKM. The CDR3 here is CAVWTGIYEQYF. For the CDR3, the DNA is TGTGCCGTATGGACAGGGATCTACGAGCAGTACTTC. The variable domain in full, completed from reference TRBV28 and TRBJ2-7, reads DVKVTQSSRYLVKRTGEKVFLECVQDMDHENMFWYRQDPGLGLRLIYFSYDVKMKEKGDIPEGYSVSREKKERFSLILESASTNQTSMYLCAVWTGIYEQYFGPGTRLTVT.

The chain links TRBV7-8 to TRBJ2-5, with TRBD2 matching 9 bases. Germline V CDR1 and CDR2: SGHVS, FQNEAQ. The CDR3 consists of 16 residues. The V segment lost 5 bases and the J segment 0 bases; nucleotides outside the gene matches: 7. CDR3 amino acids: CASSKGTSTYQETQYF. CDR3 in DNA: TGTGCCAGCAGCAAGGGGACTAGCACGTACCAAGAGACCCAGTACTTC.

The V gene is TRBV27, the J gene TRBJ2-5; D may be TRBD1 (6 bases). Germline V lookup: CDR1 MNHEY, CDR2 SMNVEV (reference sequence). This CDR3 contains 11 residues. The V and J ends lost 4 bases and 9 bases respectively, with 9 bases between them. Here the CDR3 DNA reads TGTGCCAGCAGTTCCCCAGGGGCCCAGTACTTC. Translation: CASSSPGAQYF.

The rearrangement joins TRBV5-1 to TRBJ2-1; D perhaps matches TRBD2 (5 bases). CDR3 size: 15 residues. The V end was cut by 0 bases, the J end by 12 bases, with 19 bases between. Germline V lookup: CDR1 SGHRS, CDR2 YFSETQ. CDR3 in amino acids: CASSLGFGGPSLQFF. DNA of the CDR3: TGCGCCAGCAGCTTGGGATTCGGCGGGCCTAGCCTGCAGTTCTTC. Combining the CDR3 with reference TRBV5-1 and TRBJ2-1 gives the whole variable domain KAGVTQTPRYLIKTRGQQVTLSCSPISGHRSVSWYQQTPGQGLQFLFEYFSETQRNKGNFPGRFSGRQFSNSRSEMNVSTLELGDSALYLCASSLGFGGPSLQFFGPGTRLTVL.

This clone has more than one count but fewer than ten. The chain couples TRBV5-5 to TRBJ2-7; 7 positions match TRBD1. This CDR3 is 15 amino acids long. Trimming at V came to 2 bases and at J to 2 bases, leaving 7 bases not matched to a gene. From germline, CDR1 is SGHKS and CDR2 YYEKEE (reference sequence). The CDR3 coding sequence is TGTGCCAGCAGCTTCCGGGACAGCCACACCTACGAGCAGTACTTC. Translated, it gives CASSFRDSHTYEQYF.